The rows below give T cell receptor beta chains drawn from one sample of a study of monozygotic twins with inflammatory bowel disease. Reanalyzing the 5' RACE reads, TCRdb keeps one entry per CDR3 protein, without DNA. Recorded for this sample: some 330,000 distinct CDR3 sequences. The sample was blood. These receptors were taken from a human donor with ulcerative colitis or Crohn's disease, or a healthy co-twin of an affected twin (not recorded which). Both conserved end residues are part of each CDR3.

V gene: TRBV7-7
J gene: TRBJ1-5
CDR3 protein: CASSSDINQPQHF

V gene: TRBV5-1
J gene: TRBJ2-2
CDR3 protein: CASSFGGNTGELFF

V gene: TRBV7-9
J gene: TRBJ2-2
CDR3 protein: CASSLAGGTGELFF

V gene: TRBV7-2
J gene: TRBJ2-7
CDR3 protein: CASRELASEQYF

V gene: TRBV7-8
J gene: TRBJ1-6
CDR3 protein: CASSPSWGYSPHHF

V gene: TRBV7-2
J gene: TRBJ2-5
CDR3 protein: CASSPRVLRGNQETQYF

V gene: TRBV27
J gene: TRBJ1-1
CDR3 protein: CASCPTDRVNTEAFF

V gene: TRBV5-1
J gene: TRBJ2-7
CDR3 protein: CASSSTGGQTYEQYF

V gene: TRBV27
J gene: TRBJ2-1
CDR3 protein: CASSLGLQLFNEQFF

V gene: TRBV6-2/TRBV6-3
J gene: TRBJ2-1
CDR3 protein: CACDRGLRVYNEQFF

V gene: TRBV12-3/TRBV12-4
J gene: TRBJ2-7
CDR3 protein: CASSLGTSFGEQYF

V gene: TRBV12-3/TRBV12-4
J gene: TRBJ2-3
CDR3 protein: CASSSPGTSSYTQYF

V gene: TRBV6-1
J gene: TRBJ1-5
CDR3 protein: CASADLINQPQHF